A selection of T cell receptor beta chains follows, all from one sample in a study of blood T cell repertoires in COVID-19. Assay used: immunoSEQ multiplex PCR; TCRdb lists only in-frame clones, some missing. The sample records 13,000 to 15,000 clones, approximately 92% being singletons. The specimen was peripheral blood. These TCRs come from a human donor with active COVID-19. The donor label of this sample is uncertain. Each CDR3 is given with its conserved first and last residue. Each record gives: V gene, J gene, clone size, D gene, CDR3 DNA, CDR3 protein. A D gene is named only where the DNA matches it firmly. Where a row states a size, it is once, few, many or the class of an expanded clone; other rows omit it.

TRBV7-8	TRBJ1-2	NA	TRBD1	TGTGCCAGCAGTGACAGGGACAGCTATGGCTACACCTTC	CASSDRDSYGYTF
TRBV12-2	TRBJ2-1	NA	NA	TGTGCAAGTCGCTGGAAGTTAAGCGGGAGGGCCTATGAGCAGTTCTTC	CASRWKLSGRAYEQFF
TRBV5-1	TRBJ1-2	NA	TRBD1	TGCGCCAGCAGCCTAATGGGGACAGGAAACTATGGCTACACCTTC	CASSLMGTGNYGYTF
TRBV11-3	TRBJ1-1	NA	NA	TGTGCCAGCAGCTCAATGAACACTGAAGCTTTCTTT	CASSSMNTEAFF
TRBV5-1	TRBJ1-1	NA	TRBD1	TGCGCCAGCAGCACTCAGGGGGGAGTCGCTGAAGCTTTCTTT	CASSTQGGVAEAFF
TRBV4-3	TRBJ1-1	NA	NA	TGCGCCAGCAGCCAACTCAACAGGAACACTGAAGCTTTCTTT	CASSQLNRNTEAFF
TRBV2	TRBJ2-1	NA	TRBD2	TGTGCCAGCAGTGTCCAGCGGGGTAATGAGCAGTTCTTC	CASSVQRGNEQFF
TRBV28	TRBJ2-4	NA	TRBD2	TGTGCCAGCAGCCCCCCTAGCGGACGAGCCAAAAACATTCAGTACTTC	CASSPPSGRAKNIQYF
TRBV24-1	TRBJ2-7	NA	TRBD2	TGTGCCACCAGTGATTCCACTAGCGGGAGTCTTTACGAGCAGTACTTC	CATSDSTSGSLYEQYF
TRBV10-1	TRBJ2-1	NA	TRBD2	TGCGCCAGCGGCACTAGCGGGAGTAATGAGCAGTTCTTC	CASGTSGSNEQFF
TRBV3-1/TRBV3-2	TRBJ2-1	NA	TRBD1	TGTGCCAGCAGCCCGACAGGGACCTACAATGAGCAGTTCTTC	CASSPTGTYNEQFF
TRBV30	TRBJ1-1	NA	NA	TGTGCCTGGAGTGTACTTACAGGGTCGGACACTGAAGCTTTCTTT	CAWSVLTGSDTEAFF
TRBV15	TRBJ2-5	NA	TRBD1	TGTGCCACCAGCAGAGATGACAGGGGGCGGGAGACCCAGTACTTC	CATSRDDRGRETQYF
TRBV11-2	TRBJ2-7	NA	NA	TGTGCCAGCAGCTTAGATTATGCCAGCTCCTACGAGCAGTACTTC	CASSLDYASSYEQYF
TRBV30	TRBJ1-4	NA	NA	TGTGCCTGGAGCTCGGGACACCCTAATGAAAAACTGTTTTTT	CAWSSGHPNEKLFF
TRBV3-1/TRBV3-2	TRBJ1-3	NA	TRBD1	TGTGCCAGCAGCCAAGGGACAGGCGGCTCTGGAAACACCATATATTTT	CASSQGTGGSGNTIYF
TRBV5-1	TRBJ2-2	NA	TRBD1	TGCGCCAGCAGCCTCCCAGGGGGGAACACCGGGGAGCTGTTTTTT	CASSLPGGNTGELFF
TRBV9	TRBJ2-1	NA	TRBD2	TGTGCCAGCAGAGCGGGGATCGAGCCCTACAATGAGCAGTTCTTC	CASRAGIEPYNEQFF
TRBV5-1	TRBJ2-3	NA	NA	TGCGCCAGCAGCTTTGCTGGCAGGGACTCAGATACGCAGTATTTT	CASSFAGRDSDTQYF
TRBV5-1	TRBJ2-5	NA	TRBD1	TGCGCCAGCAGCTTGGACGGGTTGGCAGGGGGAGAGACCCAGTACTTC	CASSLDGLAGGETQYF
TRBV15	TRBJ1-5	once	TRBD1	TGTGCCACCAGCAGAGATTATCAGGGGGGCAATCAGCCCCAGCATTTT	CATSRDYQGGNQPQHF
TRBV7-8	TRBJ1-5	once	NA	TGTGCCAGCAGCTTAGAAGGACAGTATAGCAATCAGCCCCAGCATTTT	CASSLEGQYSNQPQHF
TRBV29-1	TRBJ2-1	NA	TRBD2	TGCAGCGTTGAAGCGGGGACTAGCGGGGGGCAGGCCTACAATGAGCAGTTCTTC	CSVEAGTSGGQAYNEQFF
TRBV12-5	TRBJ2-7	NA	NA	TGTGCTAGTGGTTCCACAGGGATCTCCTACGAGCAGTACTTC	CASGSTGISYEQYF
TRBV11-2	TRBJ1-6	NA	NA	TGTGCCAGCAGCTTAGGGCAGGGATATAATTCACCCCTCCACTTT	CASSLGQGYNSPLHF
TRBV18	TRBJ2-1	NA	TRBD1	TGTGCCAGCTCACTACCGGGACAGATATTTTACAATGAGCAGTTCTTC	CASSLPGQIFYNEQFF
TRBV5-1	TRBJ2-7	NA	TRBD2	TGCGCCAGCAGCAATGGGGGCCTAGCGGGAGTCAACGAGCAGTACTTC	CASSNGGLAGVNEQYF
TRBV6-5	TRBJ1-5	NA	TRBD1	TGTGCCAGCAGGGGGGGACAGGGGGTGGGCCAGCCCCAGCATTTT	CASRGGQGVGQPQHF
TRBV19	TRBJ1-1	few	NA	TGTGCCAGTAGTATAAGCCCCGGGGATAGGACGAACACTGAAGCTTTCTTT	CASSISPGDRTNTEAFF
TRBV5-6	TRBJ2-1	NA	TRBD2	TGTGCCAGCAGCTCACTTAGCGGGAGTGATCCGAAAGGGCAGTTCTTC	CASSSLSGSDPKGQFF
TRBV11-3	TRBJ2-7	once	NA	TGTGCCAGCAGCTTAGATCCTAGCCGAGGCGAGCAGTACTTC	CASSLDPSRGEQYF
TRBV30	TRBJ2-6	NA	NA	TGTGCCTGGACCCTAGGGGGGGTTGGGGCCAACGTCCTGACTTTC	CAWTLGGVGANVLTF
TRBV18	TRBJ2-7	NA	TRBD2	TGTGCCAGCTCAAAGGTAGCTAGCGGTGACTACGAGCAGTACTTC	CASSKVASGDYEQYF
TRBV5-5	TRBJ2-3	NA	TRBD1	TGTGCCAGCACCAAGGGGGACAGGATCACAGATACGCAGTATTTT	CASTKGDRITDTQYF
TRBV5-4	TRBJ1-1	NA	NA	TGTGCCAGCAGCTTTGGAGGGTGGGCCGGCACTGAAGCTTTCTTT	CASSFGGWAGTEAFF
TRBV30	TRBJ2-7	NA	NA	TGTGCCTGGAGTGTCAGTGGAGCCTACGAGCAGTACTTC	CAWSVSGAYEQYF
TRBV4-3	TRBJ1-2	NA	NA	TGCGCCAGCAGCCAAATTCTACAGGGACGGGACTATGGCTACACCTTC	CASSQILQGRDYGYTF
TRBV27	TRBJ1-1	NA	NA	TGTGCCAGCAGTTTGACACAGGTAAACACTGAAGCTTTCTTT	CASSLTQVNTEAFF
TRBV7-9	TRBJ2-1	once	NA	TGTGCCAGCAGCTTTCGTGACGGGAGTAATGAGCAGTTCTTC	CASSFRDGSNEQFF
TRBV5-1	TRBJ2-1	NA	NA	TGCGCCAGCAGCTTTCAGGGCTACAATGAGCAGTTCTTC	CASSFQGYNEQFF
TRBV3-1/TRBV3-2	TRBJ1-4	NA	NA	TGTGCCAGCAGCCAAGAAGGTGGACTCGGAGGCGAAAAACTGTTTTTT	CASSQEGGLGGEKLFF
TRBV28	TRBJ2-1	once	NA	TGTGCCAGCAGTTTAAAAGGATCCCGGGGGCAGTTCTTC	CASSLKGSRGQFF
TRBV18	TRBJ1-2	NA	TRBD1	TGTGCCAGCTCACCACGACAGGGTAGCGAGGGCTACACCTTC	CASSPRQGSEGYTF
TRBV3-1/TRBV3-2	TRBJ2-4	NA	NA	TGTGCCAGCAGCCAAGGGACAGTCACCCTCGGAAACATTCAGTACTTC	CASSQGTVTLGNIQYF
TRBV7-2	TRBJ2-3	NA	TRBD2	TGTGCCAGCAGCTTATGGGCGGAGCGGGAGGGCCGGAGAGATACGCAGTATTTT	CASSLWAEREGRRDTQYF
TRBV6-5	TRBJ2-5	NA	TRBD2	TGTGCCAGCCTTAGATGGCCTAGCGGCCAAGAGACCCAGTACTTC	CASLRWPSGQETQYF
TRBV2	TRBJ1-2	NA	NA	TGTGCCAGCAGAGTCCCTTCGGGTACCTATGGCTACACCTTC	CASRVPSGTYGYTF
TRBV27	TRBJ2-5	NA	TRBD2	TGTGCCAGCAGTGGCCGCCGGGGGGGTTGGTCAGAGACCCAGTACTTC	CASSGRRGGWSETQYF
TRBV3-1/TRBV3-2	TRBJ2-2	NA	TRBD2	TGTGCCAGCAGCCAAGTGGGGACTAGCGGGCCTCGAAGCACCGGGGAGCTGTTTTTT	CASSQVGTSGPRSTGELFF
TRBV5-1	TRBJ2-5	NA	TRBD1	TGCGCCAGTAATGTGTTCGGGACAGGAGGCCAAGAGACCCAGTACTTC	CASNVFGTGGQETQYF
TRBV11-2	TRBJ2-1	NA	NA	TGTGCCAGCAGCTCGGACTTCTACAATGAGCAGTTCTTC	CASSSDFYNEQFF
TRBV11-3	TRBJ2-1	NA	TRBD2	TGTGCCAGCAGCCCCTGGGGCGGGGGAAGCTCCTACAATGAGCAGTTCTTC	CASSPWGGGSSYNEQFF
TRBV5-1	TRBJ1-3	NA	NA	TGCGCCAGCAGCTCGCAGGGGTCTGGAAACACCATATATTTT	CASSSQGSGNTIYF
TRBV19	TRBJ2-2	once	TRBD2	TGTGCCAGTAGTAGGGGGACTAGCCATGTCTGGGAGCTGTTTTTT	CASSRGTSHVWELFF
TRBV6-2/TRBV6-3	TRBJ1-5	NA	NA	TGTGCCAGCAGTCGACTCACCAGGGATCAGCCCCAGCATTTT	CASSRLTRDQPQHF